These 11 T cell receptor beta chains came from one sample sequenced in a study of blood T cell repertoires in COVID-19. TCRdb's table, derived via immunoSEQ multiplex PCR, lists solely in-frame clones and lacks some. The sample includes around 380,000 clones, roughly 80% of them seen just once. The source material was peripheral blood. All receptors derive from a human donor with acute or convalescent COVID-19. The donor label of this sample is uncertain.

The chain uses TRBV7-8 and TRBJ1-6, with 7 bases identical to TRBD1. J was trimmed by 6 bases and V by 5 bases; bases with no gene match: 4. The CDR3 spans 14 residues. Germline loops: CDR1 SGHVS, CDR2 FQNEAQ. CDR3 loop: CASSRGTANSPLHF. The CDR3 nucleotides read TGTGCCAGCAGCCGCGGGACAGCTAATTCACCCCTCCACTTT.

This clone has only one observation. The chain joins TRBV10-3 to TRBJ2-1; 12 nucleotides agree with TRBD2. CDR3 length: 16 amino acids. V dropped 4 bases and J dropped 7; count of bases not matched to a gene: 8. Germline CDR1 is ENHRY and CDR2 is SYGVKD. DNA of the CDR3: TGTGCCATCAGTGGCCCCGGGACTAGCGGGTCGAATGAGCAGTTCTTC. Residues: CAISGPGTSGSNEQFF.

This chain links TRBV5-1 with TRBJ1-2; D not resolved. The CDR3 has 14 amino acids. Looked up from germline, CDR1 is SGHRS and CDR2 is YFSETQ. V was trimmed by 4 bases and J by 4 bases, leaving 14 bases between them. The CDR3 region has the DNA TGCGCCAGCAGCCGGGGTAGAACCCTCTATGGCTACACCTTC. Its protein product is CASSRGRTLYGYTF.

This chain connects TRBV9 to TRBJ1-6, with 7 positions matching TRBD1. CDR3 length: 16 amino acids. Germline-derived CDR1 and CDR2 are SGDLS and YYNGEE. V lost 6 bases, J lost 3 bases, and 9 bases stayed unmatched. The CDR3 protein is CASTSGTASYNSPLHF. The CDR3, as DNA: TGTGCCAGCACATCCGGGACAGCAAGCTATAATTCACCCCTCCACTTT.

This sequence joins TRBV9 and TRBJ1-2; D gene uncertain. Trimming took off 4 bases at V and 7 bases at J, with 17 bases between the two ends. Germline V lookup: CDR1 SGDLS, CDR2 YYNGEE. The CDR3 spans 14 residues. The CDR3, as DNA: TGTGCCAGCAGCCCAACAAGACTAGGAGCTGGCTACACCTTC. It is translated as CASSPTRLGAGYTF.

This rearrangement joins TRBV6-5 to TRBJ2-2, with D perhaps TRBD2 (5 bases). The CDR3 sequence is 15 residues long. The V and J ends lost 7 bases and 2 bases respectively, with 14 bases between them. Per germline, CDR1 MNHEY and CDR2 SVGAGI. For the CDR3, the DNA is TGTGCCAGCATATCCGGGAAGGTAAACACCGGGGAGCTGTTTTTT. Its translation: CASISGKVNTGELFF.

V usage is TRBV6-1 and J usage is TRBJ2-5, with 7 bases aligning to TRBD2. This CDR3 contains 16 residues. Trimming removed 3 bases from V and 5 bases from J; junction bases left unmatched: 12. The germline CDR1 and CDR2 sequences are MNHNS and SASEGT. CDR3 amino acids: CASSDLREWVWETQYF. In DNA form, the CDR3 reads TGTGCCAGCAGTGATTTGCGGGAGTGGGTGTGGGAGACCCAGTACTTC.

This clone has only a few counts. CDR3 nucleotide sequence: TGTGCCAGCAGCCAAGTGTGGGGGGGAGGATATTCAACTGAAGCTTTCTTT. This sequence encodes CASSQVWGGGYSTEAFF. The chain joins TRBV3-1 (or the pseudogene TRBV3-2) to TRBJ1-1; tentatively, D is TRBD1 (5 bases). CDR3 length: 17 amino acids. Trimming removed 1 base from V and 5 bases from J, with 20 bases in between. Germline V lookup: CDR1 LGHDT, CDR2 YNNKEL (reference sequence).

In its sample, this clone was seen once. Different DNA sequences within this sample yield the same CDR3. This chain joins TRBV7-2 and TRBJ1-1, with D maybe TRBD1 (6 bases). Germline V gives CDR1 SGHTA, CDR2 FQGNSA. This CDR3 is built from 14 residues. The V and J ends lost 1 base and 0 bases respectively, with 6 bases between them. The CDR3 bases are TGTGCCAGCAGCTTAGACAGGGTGAACACTGAAGCTTTCTTT. Its protein is CASSLDRVNTEAFF.

The chain couples TRBV18 to TRBJ2-2; the D gene is possibly TRBD2 (5 bases). Germline CDR1 KGHSH, CDR2 LQKENI. This CDR3 has 16 amino acids. V was clipped by 2 bases and J by 2 bases, with 12 bases between them. CDR3 nucleotide sequence: TGTGCCAGCTCACCATCGAGAGGGTTCAACACCGGGGAGCTGTTTTTT. This encodes CASSPSRGFNTGELFF.

The chain couples TRBV5-6 to TRBJ2-7, with TRBD2 matching over 7 bases. Looked up from germline, CDR1 is SGHDT and CDR2 is YYEEEE. V lost 3 bases to trimming and J lost 5 bases; unmatched junction nucleotides: 11. The CDR3 has 15 amino acids. The CDR3 sequence is CASSWEGYGGDEQYF. CDR3 nucleotide sequence: TGTGCCAGCAGCTGGGAGGGGTATGGCGGCGACGAGCAGTACTTC.